These 27 T cell receptor beta chains originate from one sample sequenced in a study of tumor-infiltrating lymphocytes in primary liver carcinoma. Unsorted whole blood yielded blood RNA, and germline DNA was extracted as well. Using a constant-region primer together with ProtoScript II reverse transcriptase, TCR beta cDNA was made from approximately 500 ng of total RNA. Each TCR beta library was derived from three nested multiplex PCR rounds that employed slightly modified ARM-PCR. Use of TRBV1-TRBV30 forward primers with a C-beta reverse primer characterized the first two PCR rounds, which lasted 10 cycles each. TCRdb re-analysed the multiplex PCR reads in MiXCR, keeping a single row per CDR3 protein. The repertoire holds fewer than 350,000 distinct CDR3 sequences, with around three fifths as singletons. Sequenced input: peripheral blood. These receptors were collected from a man aged 40-49 years with primary liver carcinoma and hepatitis B virus infection.

The J gene is TRBJ1-5, the V gene TRBV11-2, with 9 positions matching TRBD1. The CDR3 has 15 residues. Germline V gene lookup returns CDR1 SGHAT and CDR2 FQNNGV. J lost 3 bases, V lost 10 bases, and 10 bases had no gene match. The CDR3 loop is CANSLGQGPNQPQHF. CDR3 DNA sequence: TGTGCCAACAGTTTGGGACAGGGTCCCAATCAGCCCCAGCATTTT.

The V gene is TRBV28, the J gene TRBJ2-3, with 8 bases fitting TRBD2. Germline CDR1 MDHEN, CDR2 SYDVKM. V lost 9 bases and J lost 3; bases outside the gene matches: 8. The CDR3 totals 14 residues. The CDR3 loop is CASVYRGGTDTQYF. CDR3 coding DNA: TGTGCCAGTGTGTATCGGGGGGGGACAGATACGCAGTATTTT. The full variable domain, in which reference TRBV28 and TRBJ2-3 provide the parts outside the CDR3, is DVKVTQSSRYLVKRTGEKVFLECVQDMDHENMFWYRQDPGLGLRLIYFSYDVKMKEKGDIPEGYSVSREKKERFSLILESASTNQTSMYLCASVYRGGTDTQYFGPGTRLTVL.

The chain joins TRBV24-1 to TRBJ2-7; D might be TRBD1 or TRBD2, each matching 6 bases. V was shortened by 4 bases and J by 0 bases, with 9 bases between the two germline ends. The V gene's germline CDR1 is KGHDR and CDR2 SFDVKD. The CDR3 covers 14 residues. The CDR3 here is CATSEGGRSYEQYF. CDR3 DNA: TGTGCCACCAGTGAAGGGGGGCGCTCCTACGAGCAGTACTTC.

As regards this clonotype: A clone one base away is much larger, so this may be a read error. The chain is built from TRBV29-1 and TRBJ2-1; 11 bases are a match to TRBD2. Germline lookup yields CDR1 SQVTM and CDR2 ANQGSEA. Trimming at V came to 7 bases and at J to 4 bases, leaving 6 bases not matched to a gene. The CDR3 sequence is 14 residues long. The CDR3 sequence is CSGRLAGQYNEQFF. The CDR3 bases are TGCAGCGGAAGACTAGCGGGACAGTACAATGAGCAGTTCTTC.

The V gene is TRBV5-1, the J gene TRBJ1-2, with TRBD1 as a possible D gene (6 bases). Germline lookup yields CDR1 SGHRS and CDR2 YFSETQ. This CDR3 is built from 13 residues. V dropped 2 bases and J dropped 10 bases, with 15 bases sitting between them. The CDR3 coding sequence is TGCGCCAGCAGCTTACGGGCAGGGGATGACTACACCTTC. Residues: CASSLRAGDDYTF.

This clonotype came up many times. The V gene is TRBV4-2, the J gene TRBJ2-3, with D unclear. The germline V gene encodes CDR1 LGHNA and CDR2 YNFKEQ. V was cut by 0 bases and J by 2 bases, with 12 bases left in between. The CDR3 is 16 residues long. The CDR3 sequence is CASSQDLRAHTDTQYF. The CDR3 DNA reads TGTGCCAGCAGCCAAGATCTACGGGCCCACACAGATACGCAGTATTTT.

This clonotype was picked up one time. At one of its ends the junction is not consistent with the germline gene, which may arise from a read error. V gene TRBV5-4 combines with J gene TRBJ2-5; possible D gene TRBD2, 5 bases. CDR3 size: 14 residues. Germline V gene sequence: CDR1 SGHNT, CDR2 YYREEE (reference sequence). CDR3 sequence reads: CTSSSKRSQETQYF. CDR3 DNA sequence: TGTACCAGCAGCTCCAAGCGGTCTCAAGAGACCCAGTACTTC. Full variable domain (outside the CDR3, taken from reference TRBV5-4 and TRBJ2-5): ETGVTQSPTHLIKTRGQQVTLRCSSQSGHNTVSWYQQALGQGPQFIFQYYREEENGRGNFPPRFSGLQFPNYSSELNVNALELDDSALYLCTSSSKRSQETQYFGPGTRLLVL.

On this clonotype: This may arise from a read error, as a much more abundant clone is one base away. The chain joins TRBV11-2 to TRBJ1-5, with no clear D. This CDR3 is 14 amino acids long. Per the germline V gene, CDR1 is SGHAT and CDR2 is FQNNGV. V lost 5 bases to trimming and J lost 7 bases, with 15 bases between them. The CDR3 protein is CASSRRGSEQPQHF. The CDR3 DNA is TGTGCCAGCAGCCGCAGAGGGTCGGAACAGCCCCAGCATTTT.

The chain uses TRBV5-1 and TRBJ2-2; a weak D match, TRBD1 (6 bases). Germline CDR1 and CDR2: SGHRS and YFSETQ. Trimming removed 5 bases at V and 6 bases at J, with 11 bases between. This CDR3 has 13 residues. CDR3 DNA: TGCGCCAGCAGTATAGAGGGGGCCGGGGAGCTGTTTTTT. This gives the protein CASSIEGAGELFF.

The sample holds many counts of this clonotype. J is TRBJ1-1 and V is TRBV29-1; 7 bases align to TRBD1. The CDR3 totals 13 residues. Germline V gene data show CDR1 as SQVTM and CDR2 as ANQGSEA. V lost 7 bases and J lost 0; bases outside the gene matches: 5. CDR3 amino acids: CSDRQGMNTEAFF. The CDR3 region has the DNA TGCAGCGACAGACAGGGTATGAACACTGAAGCTTTCTTT.

This chain joins TRBV5-6 and TRBJ2-1; the match to TRBD2 covers 8 bases. V dropped 4 bases and J dropped 6; count of bases not matched to a gene: 12. CDR1 SGHDT and CDR2 YYEEEE come from the germline V gene. This CDR3 has 16 amino acids. The CDR3 bases are TGTGCCAGCAGCCTACGAGCGGGAGTAACTGCCAATGAGCAGTTCTTC. It yields the protein CASSLRAGVTANEQFF.

This rearrangement joins TRBV14 to TRBJ2-7; D not certain. This CDR3 region has 14 residues. V gave up 0 bases and J gave up 6 bases, with 12 bases separating them. CDR1 SGHDN and CDR2 FVKESK come from the germline V gene. This CDR3 reads CASSQDATPCEQYF. Here the CDR3 DNA reads TGTGCCAGCAGCCAAGATGCGACCCCCTGCGAGCAGTACTTC.

This clonotype was picked up one time. An end of the junction does not agree with germline; a read error may underlie this. This sequence joins TRBV6-6 and TRBJ1-5, with TRBD1 matching 10 bases. Germline V lookup: CDR1 MNHNY, CDR2 SVGAGI (reference sequence). This CDR3 spans 18 amino acids. In DNA, the CDR3 is TGTGTCAGCAGTCCCCCGGACAGGGGGGCCGGTGGCAATCAGCCCCAGCATTTT. It codes for CVSSPPDRGAGGNQPQHF.

As to this clonotype: Without the conserved terminal phenylalanine or tryptophan, this CDR3 likely stems from a read error. The V and J genes are TRBV12-3 or TRBV12-4 and TRBJ1-1; D not certain. V was cut by 3 bases and J by 7 bases, with 9 bases left in between. The CDR3 spans 12 residues. CDR3 in amino acids: CASSFGSIEAFL. The CDR3 nucleotides read TGTGCCAGCAGTTTTGGGAGTATTGAAGCTTTCTTA.

This clonotype has just one count. This may be a read error, as it is one base from a much larger clone. The CDR3 DNA follows: TGCGCCAGCAGGGAACGGACTAGCGGGAACTACGAGCAGTTCTTC. Amino acids: CASRERTSGNYEQFF. The chain joins TRBV10-2 to TRBJ2-1, with 12 bases matching TRBD2. The V segment lost 6 bases and the J segment 10 bases; nucleotides outside the gene matches: 10. The CDR3 has 15 residues. CDR1 is WSHSY and CDR2 is SAAADI in the germline V gene.

With respect to this clonotype: A much larger clone sits a single nucleotide away, making a read error possible. The chain is built from TRBV29-1 and TRBJ2-7; 7 bases agree with TRBD1. The CDR3 totals 14 residues. Germline CDR1 is SQVTM and CDR2 is ANQGSEA. CDR3 DNA: TGCAGCGTAAACGTTAGGGACAGCTCCTACAAGCAGTACTTC. Residues: CSVNVRDSSYKQYF.

Note on this clonotype: Likely a read error: the CDR3 ends without its conserved phenylalanine or tryptophan. Because the CDR3's place on the DNA is in doubt, the DNA is left out and the CDR3 is given as listed by TCRdb. The genes are TRBV21-1 and TRBJ2-7; TRBD1, the D gene given by the table, was not confirmed from the DNA. TRBV21-1 is a documented pseudogene. The length of the CDR3 is 16 amino acids, counting both ends. The CDR3 sequence: CASSNPDLRPLYEQYL.

The chain joins TRBV28 to TRBJ2-1, with TRBD2 matching over 14 bases. Germline V gene data show CDR1 as MDHEN and CDR2 as SYDVKM. This CDR3 contains 18 residues. The junction had 10 bases not matched to a gene; V was cut back by 3 bases and J by 6 bases. The CDR3 region is CASSFQTSGRALANEQFF. CDR3 bases: TGTGCCAGCAGTTTTCAGACTAGCGGGAGGGCCCTAGCCAATGAGCAGTTCTTC. The full variable domain, completed using reference TRBV28 and TRBJ2-1, is DVKVTQSSRYLVKRTGEKVFLECVQDMDHENMFWYRQDPGLGLRLIYFSYDVKMKEKGDIPEGYSVSREKKERFSLILESASTNQTSMYLCASSFQTSGRALANEQFFGPGTRLTVL.

This clonotype appeared a few times. The J gene is TRBJ1-5, the V gene TRBV2, with 7 bases aligning to TRBD1. CDR1 and CDR2 from the germline V gene are SNHLY and FYNNEI. The CDR3 has 14 amino acids. V was clipped by 3 bases and J by 5 bases; unmatched bases: 4. CDR3 sequence (DNA): TGTGCCAGCAGTGATGGGACAGCTTATCAGCCCCAGCATTTT. This gives the protein CASSDGTAYQPQHF.

This clonotype has only a few counts. The genes are TRBV10-3 and TRBJ2-3; tentative D call: TRBD2 (6 bases). In germline, CDR1 is ENHRY, CDR2 SYGVKD. Trimming pared 3 bases from V and 4 bases from J, leaving 8 bases between. There are 13 residues in the CDR3. CDR3 sequence reads: CAISERRADTQYF. The CDR3 nucleotides read TGTGCCATCAGTGAAAGGAGGGCAGATACGCAGTATTTT.

This clonotype was seen only once. The junction does not match germline at one end; this may be a read error. The chain is built from TRBV11-1 and TRBJ2-1; 9 bases map to TRBD2. This CDR3 spans 16 amino acids. CDR1 and CDR2 from the germline V gene are SGHAT and FQDESV (reference sequence). CDR3 DNA sequence: TGTGTTAGCAGCCCCATAGCGGGAGCGTATTACAATGAGCAATCCTTC. Its translation is CVSSPIAGAYYNEQSF.

Concerning this clonotype itself: A read error is possible here, since a much larger clone lies one base away. No DNA is shown, since the ends of the CDR3 on it are uncertain; the CDR3 is the one TCRdb lists. The rearrangement joins TRBV4-3 to TRBJ2-3; TRBD1 was called by the table and not checked on the DNA. The CDR3 is 15 amino acids long, termini counted. Per germline, CDR1 LGHNA and CDR2 YSLEER. This chain's CDR3 is CASSLSWAEGNTRYF.

Notes on this clonotype: This sequence may be a read error, since a much larger clone differs from it by one base. The chain uses TRBV29-1 and TRBJ2-7; no definite D call. Per germline, CDR1 SQVTM and CDR2 ANQGSEA. This CDR3 is 11 amino acids long. The V end was cut by 2 bases, the J end by 6 bases, with 8 bases between. The CDR3 spells CSVELDSEQYF. The DNA of the CDR3 is TGCAGCGTTGAATTGGATAGCGAGCAGTACTTC.

This clonotype was recorded at least ten times. V and J are TRBV7-8 and TRBJ2-3, with a weak D call TRBD2 (6 bases). V gave up 4 bases and J gave up 2 bases, with 25 bases separating them. The CDR3 loop spans 19 amino acids. Looked up from germline, CDR1 is SGHVS and CDR2 is FQNEAQ. The CDR3 is CASSSPFQRAGTATDTQYF. CDR3 bases: TGTGCCAGCAGCTCCCCGTTCCAGCGGGCGGGAACCGCCACAGATACGCAGTATTTT. The full variable domain, its missing parts supplied by reference TRBV7-8 and TRBJ2-3, is GAGVSQSPRYKVAKRGQDVALRCDPISGHVSLFWYQQALGQGPEFLTYFQNEAQLDKSGLPSDRFFAERPEGSVSTLKIQRTQQEDSAVYLCASSSPFQRAGTATDTQYFGPGTRLTVL.

Regarding this clonotype: A much larger clone sits a single nucleotide away, making a read error possible. This chain connects TRBV6-2 or TRBV6-3 to TRBJ1-1; a possible D gene is TRBD1 (5 bases). CDR1 MNHEY and CDR2 SVGEGT come from the germline V gene. CDR3 length: 13 residues. CDR3 sequence: CASSGAAGTETFF. In DNA form, the CDR3 reads TGTGCCAGCAGTGGGGCGGCGGGCACTGAAACTTTCTTT.

The chain recombines TRBV29-1 with TRBJ2-7, with 8 bases that match TRBD2. The germline CDR1 and CDR2 sequences are SQVTM and ANQGSEA. J gave up 7 bases and V 0 bases, and 8 bases lay outside the gene matches. The CDR3 runs 14 residues. The CDR3 loop is CSVEEASGSDEQYF. DNA of the CDR3: TGCAGCGTTGAAGAAGCCAGCGGGAGCGATGAGCAGTACTTC.

This clonotype has only one observation. Since a much larger clone is just one base distant, this may be a read error. V usage is TRBV29-1 and J usage is TRBJ1-1; D might be TRBD1 (6 bases). With 7 bases removed from V and 4 bases from J, the gap between germline ends came to 16 bases. Per germline, CDR1 SQVTM and CDR2 ANQGSEA. The CDR3 totals 13 residues. The CDR3 here is CSAWDKGGTEAFF. DNA of the CDR3: TGCAGCGCTTGGGACAAGGGAGGCACTGAAGCTTTCTTT.